Sequencing of this TCR beta chain was carried out in a study of post-analysis software for immune sequencing data. Whole-study results and caveats: Elevated frequency relative to controls characterized roughly 5 TRBV segments in patients, TRBV5-6, TRBV5-1 and TRBV20-1 among them.

To note about this clonotype: Its antigen remains unidentified.

Carried by the TCR beta cDNA libraries were unique molecular identifiers. Via MiXCR, TCRdb re-called the PCR reads, giving one row per CDR3 protein. This table holds 820,000 or so distinct CDR3 sequences, 53% found once. The CDR3 has 16 amino acids. Germline CDR1 and CDR2: SGHRS and YFSETQ. Trimming cost V 0 bases and J 2 bases, with 15 bases left between them. Specimen: blood. The TCR was taken from a girl aged 5-17 years with multiple sclerosis. The chain links TRBV5-1 to TRBJ2-7; TRBD1 might be the D (5 bases). The CDR3 DNA reads TGCGCCAGCAGCTTGGATACAGGCGGACAAACCTACGAGCAGTACTTC. As protein: CASSLDTGGQTYEQYF.